This T cell receptor beta chain was recorded in a study of shared clonotypes between healthy human individuals. Among the donors, all were Caucasian adults who lived in Nashville, Tennessee. The study ran the assay at deep level. Measured with immunoSEQ multiplex PCR; TCRdb has only the in-frame clones, and not every one. The table records about 1 million clones, 65% to 75% of them present only once. As to this clone: Its matching antigen is unknown.

Broader study findings: The study found lower generation probabilities in non-shared clonotypes than in those shared by all four donors. Some naive CD4 clonotypes, around 4.9%, turned up in common across four donors.

CDR3 length: 17 residues. V was clipped by 3 bases and J by 1 base, with 16 bases between them. CDR1 is SGHTA and CDR2 is FQGNSA in the germline V gene. Sequencing used memory CD4+ T cells sorted from blood. Regarding subset: CD45RA-negative fraction. The V and J genes are TRBV7-2 and TRBJ1-3, with D possibly matching TRBD1 (6 bases). This receptor was obtained from a young man in good health. The CDR3 DNA sequence: TGTGCCAGCAGCTTGGGGCCGGGGGCGATTTCTGGAAACACCATATATTTT. Protein: CASSLGPGAISGNTIYF.